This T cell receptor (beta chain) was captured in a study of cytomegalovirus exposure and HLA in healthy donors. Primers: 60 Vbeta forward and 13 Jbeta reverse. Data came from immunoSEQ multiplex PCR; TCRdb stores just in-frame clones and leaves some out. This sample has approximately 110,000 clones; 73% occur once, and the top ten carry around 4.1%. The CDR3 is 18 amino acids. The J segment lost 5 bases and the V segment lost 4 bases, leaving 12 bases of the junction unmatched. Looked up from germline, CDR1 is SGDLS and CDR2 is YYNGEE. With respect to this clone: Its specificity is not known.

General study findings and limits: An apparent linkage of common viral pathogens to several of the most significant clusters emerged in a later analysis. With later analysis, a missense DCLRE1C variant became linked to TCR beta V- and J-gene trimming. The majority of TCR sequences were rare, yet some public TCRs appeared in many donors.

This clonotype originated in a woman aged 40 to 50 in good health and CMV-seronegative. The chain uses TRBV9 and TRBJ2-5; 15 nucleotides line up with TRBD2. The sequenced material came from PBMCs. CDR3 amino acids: CASSPGTSGGRGQETQYF. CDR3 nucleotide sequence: TGTGCCAGCAGCCCAGGGACTAGCGGGGGGCGGGGTCAGGAGACCCAGTACTTC.